The 3 T cell receptor beta chains below come from one sample, sequenced in a study of T cell responses to AZD1222 COVID-19 vaccine. Sequenced by immunoSEQ multiplex PCR; TCRdb stores in-frame clones only, minus some. The table lists 150,000 or so clones, 90% to 95% of them singletons. Source: peripheral blood, taken 28 days after the second AZD1222 dose. These receptors were collected from an adult who received the AZD1222 COVID-19 vaccine.

The genes are TRBV7-2 and TRBJ1-2, with a weak D call TRBD1 (6 bases). Germline loops: CDR1 SGHTA, CDR2 FQGNSA. CDR3 size: 14 residues. Trimming took off 4 bases at V and 6 bases at J, with 15 bases between the two ends. CDR3 protein: CASSSRTGANGYTF. DNA of the CDR3: TGTGCCAGCAGCTCCAGGACGGGGGCAAATGGCTACACCTTC.

The J gene is TRBJ2-5, the V gene TRBV27, with TRBD1 as a possible D gene (5 bases). The CDR3 covers 15 residues. CDR1 and CDR2 (germline): MNHEY, SMNVEV (reference sequence). Trimming pared 5 bases from V and 5 bases from J, leaving 18 bases between. The CDR3 reads CASSPVRQQVETQYF. For the CDR3, the DNA is TGTGCCAGCAGTCCCGTTAGACAGCAGGTGGAGACCCAGTACTTC.

The genes are TRBV5-1 and TRBJ1-3; no definite D call. Germline values: CDR1 SGHRS, CDR2 YFSETQ. The ends were cut back, 9 bases at V and 4 bases at J, with 17 bases in the middle. This CDR3 is 14 amino acids long. The CDR3 protein is CATWLLDKGNTIYF. DNA of the CDR3: TGCGCCACCTGGCTTCTGGATAAGGGAAACACCATATATTTT.